This entry lists 21 T cell receptor beta chains sequenced from one sample in a study of blood T cell repertoires in COVID-19. Data came from immunoSEQ multiplex PCR; TCRdb stores just in-frame clones and leaves some out. The sample yields fewer than 250,000 clones, roughly 87% seen once. Sequencing input: PBMCs or T cells enriched from blood (not recorded which). Source of these receptors: a woman in her thirties with acute COVID-19.

The CDR3 DNA reads TGTGCCATCAGTGAGACGACAGAAGGGGGCCCCCAGTACTTC. Translation: CAISETTEGGPQYF. The chain has TRBV10-3 and TRBJ2-5; 7 nucleotides match TRBD1. Unmatched junction bases numbered 9, after V lost 2 bases and J lost 9 bases. The CDR3 is 14 amino acids. Germline V gene data show CDR1 as ENHRY and CDR2 as SYGVKD.

V is TRBV4-1 and J is TRBJ1-5; 7 positions agree with TRBD1. Trimming cost V 4 bases and J 2 bases; bases outside gene matches: 11. In germline, CDR1 is MGHRA, CDR2 YSYEKL. The CDR3 contains 17 residues. CDR3 coding DNA: TGCGCCAGCAGCCGAGACAGGGTTCTACTGGGCAATCAGCCCCAGCATTTT. Translation gives CASSRDRVLLGNQPQHF.

This chain uses TRBV19 with TRBJ1-1, with D possibly being TRBD1 (5 bases). The V end lost 5 bases, the J end lost 1 base, and 11 bases lay between the germline ends. Germline V gene sequence: CDR1 LNHDA, CDR2 SQIVND (reference sequence). The CDR3 loop spans 14 amino acids. CDR3 loop: CASSHTGANTEAFF. The CDR3 nucleotides read TGTGCCAGTAGTCACACAGGCGCGAACACTGAAGCTTTCTTT. Full variable domain (remainder filled in from reference TRBV19 and TRBJ1-1): DGGITQSPKYLFRKEGQNVTLSCEQNLNHDAMYWYRQDPGQGLRLIYYSQIVNDFQKGDIAEGYSVSREKKESFPLTVTSAQKNPTAFYLCASSHTGANTEAFFGQGTRLTVV.

A few counts support this clone. The chain is built from TRBV3-1 (or the pseudogene TRBV3-2) and TRBJ1-1, with a weak D call TRBD1 (5 bases). V gave up 0 bases and J gave up 11 bases, with 25 bases separating them. The CDR3 has 17 residues. Germline V gives CDR1 LGHDT, CDR2 YNNKEL (reference sequence). The CDR3 spells CASSQDRAPLPPRGAFF. The CDR3 region has the DNA TGTGCCAGCAGCCAAGATCGGGCGCCGTTACCCCCACGGGGGGCTTTCTTT.

This rearrangement joins TRBV3-1 (or the pseudogene TRBV3-2) to TRBJ1-6; TRBD1 is a possible D gene (5 bases). With 4 bases removed from V and 10 bases from J, the gap between germline ends came to 11 bases. CDR1 is LGHDT and CDR2 is YNNKEL in the germline V gene (reference sequence). The CDR3 spans 13 residues. CDR3 in amino acids: CASSPGGGSPLHF. DNA for the CDR3: TGTGCCAGCAGCCCCGGGGGAGGCTCACCCCTCCACTTT.

The DNA for the CDR3 is TGTGCCAGCACAATCGACAGCGAGGAGAACACTGAAGCTTTCTTT. Encoded protein: CASTIDSEENTEAFF. This chain joins TRBV3-1 (or the pseudogene TRBV3-2) and TRBJ1-1, with TRBD1 as a possible D gene (5 bases). The CDR3 length is 15 residues. Trimming removed 7 bases from V and 1 base from J, with 16 bases in between. Germline lookup yields CDR1 LGHDT and CDR2 YNNKEL (reference sequence).

DNA for the CDR3: TGTGCCAGCAGCGCTCAGTCTGGACTGAATAGAGCTTTCTTT. It is translated as CASSAQSGLNRAFF. The chain combines TRBV7-8 with TRBJ1-1; D is unresolved. CDR1 SGHVS and CDR2 FQNEAQ come from the germline V gene. The CDR3 totals 14 residues. Trimming took 5 bases from V and 10 from J, leaving 20 bases between them.

This chain links TRBV4-3 with TRBJ1-1; 10 bases line up with TRBD1. With 4 bases clipped from V and 4 bases from J, the junction kept 3 bases outside the gene matches. Germline values: CDR1 LGHNA, CDR2 YSLEER. CDR3 length: 14 amino acids. This chain's CDR3 is CASSRDRGPTEAFF. CDR3 nucleotides: TGCGCCAGCAGCCGAGACAGGGGGCCCACTGAAGCTTTCTTT.

This clone showed up just a few times. CDR3 in DNA: TGCAGCGTGGACGGGGACACAAACTATGGCTACACCTTC. Translation gives CSVDGDTNYGYTF. The gene calls are TRBV29-1 and TRBJ1-2, with D perhaps TRBD1 (6 bases). Trimming stripped 6 bases from V and 2 bases from J, with 13 bases between. Germline CDR1 and CDR2: SQVTM and ANQGSEA. The length of the CDR3 is 13 residues.

The genes are TRBV7-2 and TRBJ2-1; tentative D call: TRBD2 (5 bases). The CDR3 contains 17 residues. Per germline, CDR1 SGHTA and CDR2 FQGNSA. Trimming removed 8 bases from V and 0 bases from J, with 20 bases in between. The CDR3 reads CASPLIRGKSSYNEQFF. The CDR3 nucleotides are TGTGCCAGCCCCCTAATTCGGGGAAAGAGCTCCTACAATGAGCAGTTCTTC.

J is TRBJ2-5 and V is TRBV25-1; TRBD2 aligns across 11 bases. The CDR3 length is 16 residues. V was pared by 2 bases and J by 4 bases, with 6 bases of the junction left unmatched. Germline CDR1 and CDR2: MGHDK and SYGVNS. The CDR3 loop is CASSEPSGGMAETQYF. CDR3 coding DNA: TGTGCCAGCAGTGAACCTAGCGGGGGGATGGCAGAGACCCAGTACTTC.

V usage is TRBV10-3 and J usage is TRBJ1-2, with D possibly matching TRBD1 (6 bases). V was shortened by 3 bases and J by 2 bases, with 7 bases between the two germline ends. Germline V CDR1 and CDR2: ENHRY, SYGVKD. The CDR3 loop spans 13 amino acids. CDR3 loop: CAISEGQNYGYTF. The DNA of the CDR3 is TGTGCCATCAGTGAAGGACAGAACTATGGCTACACCTTC.

CDR3 residues: CASSPRHKSSYNEQFF. The CDR3 region has the DNA TGCGCCAGCAGCCCTCGACACAAGAGCTCCTACAATGAGCAGTTCTTC. The genes are TRBV4-3 and TRBJ2-1; D uncertain. Germline assignment: CDR1 LGHNA and CDR2 YSLEER. The CDR3 consists of 16 residues. Between the trimmed V and J ends, which lost 4 bases and 0 bases, there was a span of 13 bases.

This chain's CDR3 is CASPLPRAKRSNQPQHF. The CDR3 bases are TGTGCCAGTCCCCTACCCAGGGCAAAACGGAGCAATCAGCCCCAGCATTTT. The V call is TRBV21-1, the J call TRBJ1-5; TRBD1, as called in the table, went unchecked against the DNA. TRBV21-1 is a documented pseudogene. CDR3 length: 17 residues.

This chain joins TRBV6-1 and TRBJ2-7; maybe TRBD2 (6 bases). The germline V gene has CDR1 MNHNS and CDR2 SASEGT. V was pared by 2 bases and J by 3 bases, with 14 bases between. This CDR3 has 15 residues. The CDR3 loop reads CASSERVAGSYEQYF. The CDR3 DNA is TGTGCCAGCAGTGAAAGGGTGGCGGGAAGCTACGAGCAGTACTTC.

This rearrangement joins TRBV3-1 (or the pseudogene TRBV3-2) to TRBJ1-1; the D gene is possibly TRBD1 (5 bases). CDR1 and CDR2 from the germline V gene are LGHDT and YNNKEL (reference sequence). V dropped 4 bases and J dropped 1 base, with 10 bases sitting between them. The CDR3 contains 14 residues. DNA of the CDR3: TGTGCCAGCAGCCGCAGTCAGGGGAACACTGAAGCTTTCTTT. Encoded protein: CASSRSQGNTEAFF.

This clone was seen just once. V is TRBV11-1 and J is TRBJ2-3; D call uncertain. The germline V and J ends were trimmed by 3 bases and 4 bases, with 11 bases remaining between them. The CDR3 has 14 residues. From germline, CDR1 is SGHAT and CDR2 FQDESV (reference sequence). CDR3 in amino acids: CASSFLPHADTQYF. The CDR3 DNA reads TGTGCCAGCAGCTTTCTCCCACATGCAGATACGCAGTATTTT. The complete variable domain, with remaining parts taken from reference TRBV11-1 and TRBJ2-3, reads EAEVAQSPRYKITEKSQAVAFWCDPISGHATLYWYRQILGQGPELLVQFQDESVVDDSQLPKDRFSAERLKGVDSTLKIQPAELGDSAMYLCASSFLPHADTQYFGPGTRLTVL.

V is TRBV30 and J is TRBJ1-2; 7 bases map to TRBD1. CDR3 length: 13 amino acids. Germline lookup yields CDR1 GTSNPN and CDR2 SVGIG (reference sequence). J lost 4 bases, V lost 2 bases, and 4 bases had no gene match. The CDR3 DNA reads TGTGCCTGGAGTAGACAGGGCGGCTATGGCTACACCTTC. Translation: CAWSRQGGYGYTF.

The rearrangement joins TRBV11-2 to TRBJ2-5; D unclear. Looked up from germline, CDR1 is SGHAT and CDR2 is FQNNGV. Trimming stripped 4 bases from V and 5 bases from J, with 14 bases between. The CDR3 has 14 amino acids. The CDR3 sequence: CASSSTVGVETQYF. The CDR3 nucleotides read TGTGCCAGCAGCTCAACCGTGGGCGTCGAGACCCAGTACTTC.

The J gene is TRBJ2-7, the V gene TRBV6-5; D is perhaps TRBD1 (5 bases). V lost 10 bases and J 3 bases, leaving 19 bases between the germline ends. The germline CDR1 and CDR2 sequences are MNHEY and SVGAGI. This CDR3 contains 14 residues. CDR3 in amino acids: CAIQRSAGLYEQYF. The CDR3 DNA reads TGTGCCATCCAGAGGTCGGCAGGGCTCTACGAGCAGTACTTC.

This clone was counted once. The chain uses TRBV19 and TRBJ2-7; unclear D gene. This CDR3 spans 17 amino acids. Germline values: CDR1 LNHDA, CDR2 SQIVND (reference sequence). V was trimmed by 5 bases and J by 2 bases, leaving 22 bases between them. For the CDR3, the DNA is TGTGCCAGTAGTGCCGCCGTTGACACGCCAAATCCCTACGAGCAGTACTTC. Its protein product is CASSAAVDTPNPYEQYF.